This T cell receptor beta chain was obtained from a study of chemoradiotherapy in HPV16-positive cancers. Measured with immunoSEQ multiplex PCR; TCRdb has only the in-frame clones, and not every one. In the table there are 14,000 or so clones, under 80% of which are singletons. Trimming left V 0 bases short and J 6 bases short, with 14 bases between. From germline, CDR1 is KGHSH and CDR2 LQKENI. This CDR3 has 16 amino acids. As to this clone: Its antigen is unidentified.

Study results and limitations: Candidate HPV-specific clones and E7-related TCR motifs grew in tumor during treatment.

Sample acquisition took place from a patient who underwent chemoradiotherapy. The V call is TRBV18, the J call TRBJ1-4, with D perhaps matching TRBD1 (6 bases). This sequence was found in a human donor with HPV-associated anogenital cancer. The DNA for the CDR3 is TGTGCCAGCTCACCACCCGGTTCAGGGGTGGATGAAAAACTGTTTTTT. It specifies CASSPPGSGVDEKLFF.